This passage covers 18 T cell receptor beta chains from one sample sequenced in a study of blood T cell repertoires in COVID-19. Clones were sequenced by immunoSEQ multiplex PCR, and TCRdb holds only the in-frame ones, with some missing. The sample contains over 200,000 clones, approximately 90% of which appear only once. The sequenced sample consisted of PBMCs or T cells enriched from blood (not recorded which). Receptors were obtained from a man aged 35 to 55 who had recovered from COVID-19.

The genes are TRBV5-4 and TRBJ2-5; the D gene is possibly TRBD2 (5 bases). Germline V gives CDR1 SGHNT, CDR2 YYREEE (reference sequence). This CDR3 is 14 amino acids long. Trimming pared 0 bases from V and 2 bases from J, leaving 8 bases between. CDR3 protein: CASSLAGSQETQYF. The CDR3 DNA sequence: TGTGCCAGCAGCTTGGCGGGATCTCAAGAGACCCAGTACTTC.

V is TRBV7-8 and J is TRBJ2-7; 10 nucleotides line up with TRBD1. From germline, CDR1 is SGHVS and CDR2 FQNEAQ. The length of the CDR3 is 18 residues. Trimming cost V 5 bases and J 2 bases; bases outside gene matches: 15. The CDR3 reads CASSPRGTGVFVTYEQYF. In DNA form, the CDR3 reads TGTGCCAGCAGCCCCAGAGGGACAGGGGTTTTTGTCACCTACGAGCAGTACTTC.

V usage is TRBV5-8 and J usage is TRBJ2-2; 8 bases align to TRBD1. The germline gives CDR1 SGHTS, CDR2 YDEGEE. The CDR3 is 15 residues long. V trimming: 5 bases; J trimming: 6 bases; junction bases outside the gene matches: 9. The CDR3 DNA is TGTGCCAGCAGATCCCCAATCAGGGGGCCCGGGGAGCTGTTTTTT. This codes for CASRSPIRGPGELFF.

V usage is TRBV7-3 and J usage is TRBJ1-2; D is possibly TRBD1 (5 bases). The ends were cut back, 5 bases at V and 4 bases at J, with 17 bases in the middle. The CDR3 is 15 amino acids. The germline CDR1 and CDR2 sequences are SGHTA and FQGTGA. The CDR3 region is CASSPQRGRLYGYTF. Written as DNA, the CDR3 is TGTGCCAGCAGCCCACAAAGGGGCAGACTCTATGGCTACACCTTC.

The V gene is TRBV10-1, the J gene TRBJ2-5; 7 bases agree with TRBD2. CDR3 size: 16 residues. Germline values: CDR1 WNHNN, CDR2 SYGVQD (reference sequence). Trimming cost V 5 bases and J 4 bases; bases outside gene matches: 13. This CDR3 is CASSSGLAETVETQYF. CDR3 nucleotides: TGCGCCAGCAGTAGCGGCCTAGCGGAAACGGTAGAGACCCAGTACTTC.

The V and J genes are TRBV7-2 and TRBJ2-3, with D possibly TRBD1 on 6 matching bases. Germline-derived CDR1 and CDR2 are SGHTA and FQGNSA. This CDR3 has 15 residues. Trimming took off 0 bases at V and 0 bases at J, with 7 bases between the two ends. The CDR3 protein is CASSLAGTSTDTQYF. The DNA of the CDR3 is TGTGCCAGCAGCTTAGCGGGGACAAGCACAGATACGCAGTATTTT.

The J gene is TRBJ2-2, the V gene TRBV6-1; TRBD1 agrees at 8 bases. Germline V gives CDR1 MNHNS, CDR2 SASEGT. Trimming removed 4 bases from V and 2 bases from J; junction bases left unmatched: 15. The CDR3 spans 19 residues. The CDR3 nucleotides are TGTGCCAGCAGTGCCAGGGGGCAGACAATCAGATTTAACACCGGGGAGCTGTTTTTT. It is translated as CASSARGQTIRFNTGELFF.

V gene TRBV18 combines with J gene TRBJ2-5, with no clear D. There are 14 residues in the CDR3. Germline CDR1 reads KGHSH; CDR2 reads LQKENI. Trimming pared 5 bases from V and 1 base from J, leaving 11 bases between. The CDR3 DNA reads TGTGCCAGCTCAGTAACAGTCCTCCAAGAGACCCAGTACTTC. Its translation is CASSVTVLQETQYF.

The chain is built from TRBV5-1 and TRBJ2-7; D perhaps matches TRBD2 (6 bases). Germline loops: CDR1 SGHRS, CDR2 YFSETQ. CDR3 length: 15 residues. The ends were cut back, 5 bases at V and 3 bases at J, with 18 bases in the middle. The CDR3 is CASRSGLQPLYEQYF. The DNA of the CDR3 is TGCGCCAGCAGGTCTGGACTACAACCCCTCTACGAGCAGTACTTC.

This CDR3 reads CASSTGTSSSFWDTQYF. In nucleotides, the CDR3 is TGTGCCAGCAGCACCGGGACTAGCTCCTCATTCTGGGATACGCAGTATTTT. This chain connects TRBV5-5 to TRBJ2-3, with TRBD2 matching over 9 bases. V lost 4 bases and J lost 6; bases outside the gene matches: 15. In germline, CDR1 is SGHKS, CDR2 YYEKEE (reference sequence). The length of the CDR3 is 17 residues.

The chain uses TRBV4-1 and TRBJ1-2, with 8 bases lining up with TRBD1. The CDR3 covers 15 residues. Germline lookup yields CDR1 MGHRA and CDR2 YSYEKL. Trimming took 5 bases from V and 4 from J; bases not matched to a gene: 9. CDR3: CASSVQGDRIYGYTF. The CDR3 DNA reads TGCGCCAGCAGCGTACAGGGGGACAGGATCTATGGCTACACCTTC.

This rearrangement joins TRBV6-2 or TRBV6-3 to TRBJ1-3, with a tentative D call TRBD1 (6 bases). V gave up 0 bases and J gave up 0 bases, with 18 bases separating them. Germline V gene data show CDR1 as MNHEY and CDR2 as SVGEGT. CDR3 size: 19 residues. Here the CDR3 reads CASSYSMVHGQRSGNTIYF. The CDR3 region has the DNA TGTGCCAGCAGTTACTCGATGGTCCATGGACAGCGCTCTGGAAACACCATATATTTT.

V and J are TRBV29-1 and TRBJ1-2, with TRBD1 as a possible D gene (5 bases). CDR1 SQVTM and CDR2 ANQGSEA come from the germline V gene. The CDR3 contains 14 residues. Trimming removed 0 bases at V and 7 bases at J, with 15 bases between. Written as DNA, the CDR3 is TGCAGCGTTGAAGAGGGTACAGGAGTAGTTGGCTACACCTTC. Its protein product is CSVEEGTGVVGYTF. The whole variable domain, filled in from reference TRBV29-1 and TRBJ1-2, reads SAVISQKPSRDICQRGTSLTIQCQVDSQVTMMFWYRQQPGQSLTLIATANQGSEATYESGFVIDKFPISRPNLTFSTLTVSNMSPEDSSIYLCSVEEGTGVVGYTFGSGTRLTVV.

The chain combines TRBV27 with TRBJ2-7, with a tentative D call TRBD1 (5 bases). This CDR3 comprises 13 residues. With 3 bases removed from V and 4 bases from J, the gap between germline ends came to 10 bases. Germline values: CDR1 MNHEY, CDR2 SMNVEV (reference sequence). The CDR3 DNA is TGTGCCAGCAGTTTCAATCAGGGTTACGAGCAGTACTTC. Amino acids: CASSFNQGYEQYF.

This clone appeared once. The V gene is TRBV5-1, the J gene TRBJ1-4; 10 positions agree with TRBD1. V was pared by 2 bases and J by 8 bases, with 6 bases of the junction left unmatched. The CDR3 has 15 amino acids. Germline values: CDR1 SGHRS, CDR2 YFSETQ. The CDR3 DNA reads TGCGCCAGCAGCTTAGGGACAGGGGCTTTCGAAAAACTGTTTTTT. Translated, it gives CASSLGTGAFEKLFF.

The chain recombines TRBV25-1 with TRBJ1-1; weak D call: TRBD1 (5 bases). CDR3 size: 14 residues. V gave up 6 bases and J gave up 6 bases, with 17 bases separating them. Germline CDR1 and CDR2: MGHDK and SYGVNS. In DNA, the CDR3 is TGTGCCAGCAGGGAGGGGTCAAGGACCGCTGAAGCTTTCTTT. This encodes CASREGSRTAEAFF.

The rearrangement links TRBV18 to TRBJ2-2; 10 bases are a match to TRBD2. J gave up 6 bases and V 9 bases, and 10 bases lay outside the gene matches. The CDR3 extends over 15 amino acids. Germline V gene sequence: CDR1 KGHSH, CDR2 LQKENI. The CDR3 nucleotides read TGTGCCAGTTCTAGCGGGAGCTGGACCGCCGGGGAGCTGTTTTTT. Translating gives CASSSGSWTAGELFF.

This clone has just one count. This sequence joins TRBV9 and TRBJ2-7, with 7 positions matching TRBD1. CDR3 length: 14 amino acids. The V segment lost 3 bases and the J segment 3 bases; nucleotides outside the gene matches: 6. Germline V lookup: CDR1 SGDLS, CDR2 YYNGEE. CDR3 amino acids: CASSATGSRYEQYF. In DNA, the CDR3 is TGTGCCAGCAGCGCGACAGGGTCTCGCTACGAGCAGTACTTC.